This T cell receptor (beta chain) was recorded in a study of T cells in Graves' hyperthyroidism and ophthalmopathy. Study information: Staff took peripheral blood when the initial diagnosis was made, before any treatment began. Findings and caveats of the study: Ophthalmopathy was told apart from stable hyperthyroidism by a 13 V-J model. Among thyroid clonotypes expanded above 0.001, most also appeared in blood.

This clonotype was recorded at least ten times. The antigen is unknown. Regions amplified from RNA transcripts were the TCR beta CDR3 regions. A first-round RT-PCR of the TCR CDR3 used the HTBI primer set. Each CDR3 protein gets one entry after TCRdb re-called the multiplex PCR reads with MiXCR. The repertoire consists of around 620,000 distinct CDR3 sequences, with about 17% occurring once and the leading ten covering approximately 3.9%. The CDR3 is made up of 16 amino acids. The germline V gene encodes CDR1 SGHTA and CDR2 FQGNSA. Between the trimmed V and J ends, which lost 2 bases and 2 bases, there was a span of 13 bases. Patients aged 18 to 65 had newly diagnosed hyperthyroidism lasting under 2 months.

The clonotype originates from a woman aged 25 to 39 with Graves' hyperthyroidism. This chain joins TRBV7-2 and TRBJ2-1; D is undetermined. The source material was blood. CDR3: CASSLTRWGAYNEQFF. The CDR3 DNA follows: TGTGCCAGCAGCTTAACAAGATGGGGTGCCTACAATGAGCAGTTCTTC.